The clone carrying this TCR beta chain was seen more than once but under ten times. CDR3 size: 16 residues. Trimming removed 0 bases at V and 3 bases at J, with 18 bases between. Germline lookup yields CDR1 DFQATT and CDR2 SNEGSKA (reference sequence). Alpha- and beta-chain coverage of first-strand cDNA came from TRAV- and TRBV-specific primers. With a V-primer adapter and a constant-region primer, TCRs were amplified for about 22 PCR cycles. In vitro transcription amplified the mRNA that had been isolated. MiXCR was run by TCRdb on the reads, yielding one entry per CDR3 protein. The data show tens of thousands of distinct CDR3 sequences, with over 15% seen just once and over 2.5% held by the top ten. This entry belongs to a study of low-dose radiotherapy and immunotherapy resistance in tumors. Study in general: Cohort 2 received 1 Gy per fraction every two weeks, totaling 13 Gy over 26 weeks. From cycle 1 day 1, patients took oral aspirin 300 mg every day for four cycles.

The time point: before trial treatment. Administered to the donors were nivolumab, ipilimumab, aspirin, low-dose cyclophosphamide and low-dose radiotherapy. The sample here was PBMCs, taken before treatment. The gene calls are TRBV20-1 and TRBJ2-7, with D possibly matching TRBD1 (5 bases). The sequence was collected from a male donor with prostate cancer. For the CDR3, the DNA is TGCAGTGCTAGAGAAGTAGGACACTCACAGATCTACGAGCAGTACTTC. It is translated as CSAREVGHSQIYEQYF.